These 14 T cell receptor beta chains originate from one sample sequenced in a study of blood T cell repertoires in COVID-19. The protocol was immunoSEQ multiplex PCR, while the TCRdb copy is restricted to in-frame clones and leaves out a portion. The data hold 400,000 to 550,000 clones, with around 89% observed a single time. Material: peripheral blood. The receptors were gathered from a woman in her 30s with acute or convalescent COVID-19.

This clone was seen a single time. This rearrangement joins TRBV6-2 or TRBV6-3 to TRBJ1-2; TRBD1 agrees at 11 bases. This CDR3 has 11 residues. Trimming at V came to 6 bases and at J to 11 bases, leaving 2 bases not matched to a gene. CDR1 is MNHEY, CDR2 SVGEGT, per germline. This chain's CDR3 is CASSGDRGYTF. The CDR3, as DNA: TGTGCCAGCAGCGGGGACAGGGGGTACACCTTC.

This chain joins TRBV9 and TRBJ1-2; TRBD1 matches 11 bases. The CDR3 length is 16 residues. With V trimmed by 4 bases and J by 2 bases, 7 bases remained unmatched. Germline lookup yields CDR1 SGDLS and CDR2 YYNGEE. The CDR3 DNA is TGTGCCAGCAGCTCAGGGGGGGACAGGGGGAACTATGGCTACACCTTC. Protein: CASSSGGDRGNYGYTF.

The chain combines TRBV2 with TRBJ1-2, with a possible D match to TRBD1 (5 bases). Germline V lookup: CDR1 SNHLY, CDR2 FYNNEI. The germline V and J ends were trimmed by 4 bases and 7 bases, with 16 bases remaining between them. The CDR3 runs 14 residues. CDR3 sequence (DNA): TGTGCCAGCAGTGCGTCTAGGGGCGGGAGTGGCTACACCTTC. Translating gives CASSASRGGSGYTF.

This clone was detected once. This chain uses TRBV5-6 with TRBJ2-1; D is perhaps TRBD2 (6 bases). Germline CDR1 and CDR2: SGHDT and YYEEEE. The CDR3 is made up of 18 amino acids. Trimming left V 5 bases short and J 0 bases short, with 21 bases between. The CDR3, as DNA: TGTGCCAGCAGGCTCCTCGGAGCGGGCGAAAACTCCTACAATGAGCAGTTCTTC. It yields the protein CASRLLGAGENSYNEQFF.

The rearrangement uses TRBV28 and TRBJ1-5, with D possibly being TRBD1 (5 bases). The CDR3 has 16 residues. Trimming stripped 5 bases from V and 6 bases from J, with 20 bases between. Germline V gene sequence: CDR1 MDHEN, CDR2 SYDVKM. In DNA form, the CDR3 reads TGTGCCAGCAGTGCACATGGGAGGGGCGCACTTCAGCCCCAGCATTTT. It yields the protein CASSAHGRGALQPQHF. Combining the CDR3 with reference TRBV28 and TRBJ1-5 gives the whole variable domain DVKVTQSSRYLVKRTGEKVFLECVQDMDHENMFWYRQDPGLGLRLIYFSYDVKMKEKGDIPEGYSVSREKKERFSLILESASTNQTSMYLCASSAHGRGALQPQHFGDGTRLSIL.

A few counts support this clone. The CDR3 sequence: CASNVPGHLSNQPQHF. CDR3 DNA: TGTGCCAGTAACGTTCCGGGACACCTCAGCAATCAGCCCCAGCATTTT. V and J are TRBV19 and TRBJ1-5, with a weak D call TRBD1 (6 bases). The V and J ends lost 7 bases and 1 base respectively, with 17 bases between them. The germline V gene has CDR1 LNHDA and CDR2 SQIVND (reference sequence). The CDR3 extends over 16 amino acids. Together with reference TRBV19 and TRBJ1-5, the CDR3 gives the full variable domain: DGGITQSPKYLFRKEGQNVTLSCEQNLNHDAMYWYRQDPGQGLRLIYYSQIVNDFQKGDIAEGYSVSREKKESFPLTVTSAQKNPTAFYLCASNVPGHLSNQPQHFGDGTRLSIL.

The genes are TRBV27 and TRBJ2-4, with D maybe TRBD1 (6 bases). The germline CDR1 and CDR2 sequences are MNHEY and SMNVEV (reference sequence). V gave up 8 bases and J gave up 1 base, with 9 bases separating them. The CDR3 sequence is 13 residues long. In DNA, the CDR3 is TGTGCCAGCGGCCAGGGGGCCAAAAACATTCAGTACTTC. Translated, it gives CASGQGAKNIQYF.

The chain is built from TRBV5-1 and TRBJ2-1; 8 bases fit TRBD2. V dropped 4 bases and J dropped 3; count of bases not matched to a gene: 9. CDR1 and CDR2 (germline): SGHRS, YFSETQ. This CDR3 region has 16 residues. CDR3 residues: CASSPHQSGGYNEQFF. The DNA for the CDR3 is TGCGCCAGCAGCCCCCACCAAAGCGGGGGCTACAATGAGCAGTTCTTC.

This clone was seen a single time. The V gene is TRBV20-1, the J gene TRBJ2-7; D remains unclear. The V and J ends lost 3 bases and 6 bases respectively, with 15 bases between them. CDR3 size: 13 residues. Germline V gene sequence: CDR1 DFQATT, CDR2 SNEGSKA (reference sequence). The CDR3 DNA reads TGCAGTGCTAGTCAACTGGGTCGAGGCGAGCAGTACTTC. Translating gives CSASQLGRGEQYF.

The rearrangement links TRBV2 to TRBJ2-5, with 13 bases fitting TRBD2. V dropped 6 bases and J dropped 3; count of bases not matched to a gene: 13. Germline CDR1 SNHLY, CDR2 FYNNEI. The CDR3 length is 18 residues. The CDR3 reads CASRAGTPTSGGEETQYF. Here the CDR3 DNA reads TGTGCCAGCAGGGCAGGAACACCAACTAGCGGGGGGGAAGAGACCCAGTACTTC. Full variable domain (remainder filled in from reference TRBV2 and TRBJ2-5): EPEVTQTPSHQVTQMGQEVILRCVPISNHLYFYWYRQILGQKVEFLVSFYNNEISEKSEIFDDQFSVERPDGSNFTLKIRSTKLEDSAMYFCASRAGTPTSGGEETQYFGPGTRLLVL.

This chain connects TRBV9 to TRBJ2-5; D may be TRBD1 (6 bases). Trimming shortened V by 2 bases and J by 2 bases, and 7 bases separated the two germline ends. CDR1 and CDR2 (germline): SGDLS, YYNGEE. The CDR3 sequence is 13 residues long. The CDR3 reads CASSVRGQETQYF. The CDR3 nucleotides are TGTGCCAGCAGCGTGAGGGGGCAAGAGACCCAGTACTTC.

This chain joins TRBV9 and TRBJ2-5; maybe TRBD1 (6 bases). CDR1 and CDR2 from the germline V gene are SGDLS and YYNGEE. The CDR3 is made up of 14 amino acids. V was clipped by 0 bases and J by 4 bases, with 10 bases between them. The CDR3, as DNA: TGTGCCAGCAGCGTAGAGGGGGACCTAGAGACCCAGTACTTC. Translating gives CASSVEGDLETQYF. The whole variable domain, filled in from reference TRBV9 and TRBJ2-5, reads DSGVTQTPKHLITATGQRVTLRCSPRSGDLSVYWYQQSLDQGLQFLIQYYNGEERAKGNILERFSAQQFPDLHSELNLSSLELGDSALYFCASSVEGDLETQYFGPGTRLLVL.

The chain employs TRBV28 and TRBJ2-7, with D possibly TRBD1 on 5 matching bases. The CDR3 runs to 11 residues. Trimming pared 8 bases from V and 7 bases from J, leaving 12 bases between. Germline V lookup: CDR1 MDHEN, CDR2 SYDVKM. The CDR3 nucleotides read TGTGCCAGCTCCCAGGGTCGAGAGCAGTACTTC. Translated, it gives CASSQGREQYF.

CDR3: CASRPPRPDTQYF. As DNA, the CDR3 is TGTGCCAGCAGGCCCCCGAGGCCAGATACGCAGTATTTT. This chain joins TRBV6-5 and TRBJ2-3; D gene uncertain. The germline V gene has CDR1 MNHEY and CDR2 SVGAGI. V lost 6 bases, J lost 4 bases, and 11 bases lay in between. The CDR3 is made up of 13 amino acids.